This TCR beta chain was found in a study of blood T cell repertoires in COVID-19. Background on the study: Acute and convalescent COVID-19 specimens originated in the United States, Italy and Spain. T cells, B-cell-depleted T cells, or PBMCs supplied cDNA or gDNA.

In the study's own analysis: Quantification of nucleated cells was approximated via reference gene primer amplification. Repertoires were generated with immunoSEQ multiplex PCR, while TCRdb's copy carries only in-frame clones and drops some. The DNA gave D and trimming, while V, J and clone size come from that table. The data contain 99,000 or so clones, roughly 90% of them seen just once; the ten biggest clones take up 5% to 6.5%. The origin of this receptor is a human donor in a cohort sampled during active COVID-19. Material: peripheral blood.

In nucleotides, the CDR3 is TGTGCCAGCAGCTTAGCCCGACATGTTTGGGGGGGCAACTATGGCTACACCTTC. Protein product: CASSLARHVWGGNYGYTF. The V and J genes are TRBV7-8 and TRBJ1-2; maybe TRBD1 (6 bases). Trimming took 0 bases from V and 2 from J, leaving 19 bases between them. This CDR3 region has 18 residues. Looked up from germline, CDR1 is SGHVS and CDR2 is FQNEAQ.